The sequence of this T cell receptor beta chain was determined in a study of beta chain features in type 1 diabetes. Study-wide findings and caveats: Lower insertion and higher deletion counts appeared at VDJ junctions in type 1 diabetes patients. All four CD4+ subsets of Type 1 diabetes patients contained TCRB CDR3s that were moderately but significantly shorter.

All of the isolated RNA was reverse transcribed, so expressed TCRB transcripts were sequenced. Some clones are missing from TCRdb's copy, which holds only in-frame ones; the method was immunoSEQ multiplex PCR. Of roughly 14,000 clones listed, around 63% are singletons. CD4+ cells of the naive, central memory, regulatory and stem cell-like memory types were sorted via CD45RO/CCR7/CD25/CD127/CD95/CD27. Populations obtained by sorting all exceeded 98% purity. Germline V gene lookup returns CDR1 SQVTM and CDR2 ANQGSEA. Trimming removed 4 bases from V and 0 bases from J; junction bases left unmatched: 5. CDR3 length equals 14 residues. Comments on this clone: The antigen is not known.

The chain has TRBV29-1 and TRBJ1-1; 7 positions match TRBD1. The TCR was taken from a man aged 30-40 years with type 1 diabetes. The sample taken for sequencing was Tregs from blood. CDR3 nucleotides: TGCAGCGTTGCAGGACAGGTAATGAACACTGAAGCTTTCTTT. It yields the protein CSVAGQVMNTEAFF. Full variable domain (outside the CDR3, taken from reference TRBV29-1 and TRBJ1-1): SAVISQKPSRDICQRGTSLTIQCQVDSQVTMMFWYRQQPGQSLTLIATANQGSEATYESGFVIDKFPISRPNLTFSTLTVSNMSPEDSSIYLCSVAGQVMNTEAFFGQGTRLTVV.